Below, 10 T cell receptor beta chains from the same sample are listed, as sequenced in a study of blood T cell repertoires in COVID-19. Generated by immunoSEQ multiplex PCR, the TCRdb table keeps only in-frame clones and is missing some. The top ten hold roughly 3.7% of the sample, which has fewer than 250,000 clones, over 80% seen once. The sequenced sample was PBMCs or T cells enriched from blood (not recorded which). The receptors originated from a woman in her thirties who had been exposed to COVID-19.

V gene TRBV5-1 combines with J gene TRBJ2-1; maybe TRBD1 (6 bases). This CDR3 is 15 amino acids long. Germline loops: CDR1 SGHRS, CDR2 YFSETQ. Trimming took off 4 bases at V and 4 bases at J, with 15 bases between the two ends. The CDR3 here is CASSHQGHEYNEQFF. The CDR3 DNA reads as TGCGCCAGCAGCCACCAGGGACACGAGTACAATGAGCAGTTCTTC.

The chain is built from TRBV4-1 and TRBJ2-4, with D unclear. The V end was cut by 2 bases, the J end by 0 bases, with 8 bases between. The germline gives CDR1 MGHRA, CDR2 YSYEKL. The CDR3 length is 15 residues. The CDR3, as DNA: TGCGCCAGCAGCCAACTAGATCTAGCCAAAAACATTCAGTACTTC. It codes for CASSQLDLAKNIQYF.

This chain joins TRBV7-8 and TRBJ1-6; D unclear. CDR1 SGHVS and CDR2 FQNEAQ come from the germline V gene. Trimming took off 4 bases at V and 7 bases at J, with 17 bases between the two ends. The CDR3 has 16 residues. This CDR3 is CASSSARTAKNSPLHF. CDR3 coding DNA: TGTGCCAGCAGCTCAGCACGGACTGCAAAAAATTCACCCCTCCACTTT.

This rearrangement joins TRBV6-5 to TRBJ2-3; D uncertain. The CDR3 has 16 amino acids. Germline V lookup: CDR1 MNHEY, CDR2 SVGAGI. The V and J ends lost 0 bases and 0 bases respectively, with 10 bases between them. The CDR3 region has the DNA TGTGCCAGCAGTTACTCGGTACAAACCAGCACAGATACGCAGTATTTT. This encodes CASSYSVQTSTDTQYF.

This chain uses TRBV24-1 with TRBJ2-1; possible D gene TRBD1, 6 bases. Germline CDR1 reads KGHDR; CDR2 reads SFDVKD. CDR3 size: 16 residues. V was shortened by 2 bases and J by 6 bases, with 16 bases between the two germline ends. The CDR3 DNA reads as TGTGCCACCAGTGATTCTAGGACAGCTTTTTTCAATGAGCAGTTCTTC. Translation gives CATSDSRTAFFNEQFF.

The chain carries TRBV7-2 and TRBJ2-1; TRBD2 agrees at 14 bases. V shed 4 bases and J 2 bases; nucleotides not matched to a gene: 10. Germline loops: CDR1 SGHTA, CDR2 FQGNSA. The CDR3 contains 19 residues. The CDR3 region is CASSSLPWTSGRPYNEQFF. CDR3 coding DNA: TGTGCCAGCAGCTCTTTACCCTGGACTAGCGGGAGGCCCTACAATGAGCAGTTCTTC.

The V and J genes are TRBV5-1 and TRBJ2-1; D is unresolved. V lost 0 bases and J lost 8, with 15 bases in between. Germline loops: CDR1 SGHRS, CDR2 YFSETQ. This CDR3 comprises 15 residues. The CDR3 bases are TGCGCCAGCAGCTTGGGACCAGCGCCTTCGGATGAGCAGTTCTTC. As protein: CASSLGPAPSDEQFF.

This clone was recorded only once. CDR3 sequence (DNA): TGTGCCAGCAGTCCCACAGGGTTTTCCTTCCTGTTTTTT. Translation: CASSPTGFSFLFF. This chain uses TRBV12-3 or TRBV12-4 with TRBJ2-2; D is possibly TRBD1 (6 bases). This CDR3 has 13 amino acids. V shed 5 bases and J shed 14 bases, with 18 bases lying between them.

The chain couples TRBV7-3 to TRBJ1-5; the D is unclear. CDR1 is SGHTA and CDR2 is FQGTGA in the germline V gene. Trimming removed 4 bases from V and 0 bases from J, with 4 bases in between. The CDR3 consists of 13 residues. Written as DNA, the CDR3 is TGTGCCAGCAGCTCCGGTAGCAATCAGCCCCAGCATTTT. It is translated as CASSSGSNQPQHF.

The chain has TRBV28 and TRBJ1-4; 9 nucleotides line up with TRBD1. V lost 6 bases and J lost 10; bases outside the gene matches: 12. The CDR3 extends over 15 amino acids. Germline V gene data show CDR1 as MDHEN and CDR2 as SYDVKM. In nucleotides, the CDR3 is TGTGCCAGCAGCCCACCGGGACAGGGTAGGGGAAAACTGTTTTTT. This sequence encodes CASSPPGQGRGKLFF.